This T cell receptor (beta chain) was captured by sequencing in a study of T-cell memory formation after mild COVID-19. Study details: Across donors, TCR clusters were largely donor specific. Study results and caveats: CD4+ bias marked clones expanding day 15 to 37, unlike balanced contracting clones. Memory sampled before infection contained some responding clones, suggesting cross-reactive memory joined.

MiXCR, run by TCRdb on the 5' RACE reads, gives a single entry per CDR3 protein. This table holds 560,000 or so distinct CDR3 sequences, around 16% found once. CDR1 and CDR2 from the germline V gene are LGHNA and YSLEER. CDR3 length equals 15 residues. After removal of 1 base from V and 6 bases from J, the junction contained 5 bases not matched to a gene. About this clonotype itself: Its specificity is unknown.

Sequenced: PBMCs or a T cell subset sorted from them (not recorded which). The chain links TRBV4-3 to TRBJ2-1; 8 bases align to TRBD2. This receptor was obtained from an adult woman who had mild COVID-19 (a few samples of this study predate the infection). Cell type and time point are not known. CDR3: CASSQGLATSNEQFF. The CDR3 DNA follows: TGCGCCAGCAGCCAAGGACTAGCGACGAGCAATGAGCAGTTCTTC.